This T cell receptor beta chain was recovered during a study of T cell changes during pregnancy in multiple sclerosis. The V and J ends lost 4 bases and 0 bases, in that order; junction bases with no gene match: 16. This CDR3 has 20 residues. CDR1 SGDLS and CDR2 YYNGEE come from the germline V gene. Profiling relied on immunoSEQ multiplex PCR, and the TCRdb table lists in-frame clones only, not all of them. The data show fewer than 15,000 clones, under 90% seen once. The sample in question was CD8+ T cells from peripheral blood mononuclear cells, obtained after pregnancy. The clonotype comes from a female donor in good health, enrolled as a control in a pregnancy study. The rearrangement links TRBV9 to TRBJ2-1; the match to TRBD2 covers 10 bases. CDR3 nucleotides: TGTGCCAGCAGCACCGAGAATCTAGCGGGGGCCGTGAGCTCCTACAATGAGCAGTTCTTC. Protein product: CASSTENLAGAVSSYNEQFF. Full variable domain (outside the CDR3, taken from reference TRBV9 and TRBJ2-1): DSGVTQTPKHLITATGQRVTLRCSPRSGDLSVYWYQQSLDQGLQFLIQYYNGEERAKGNILERFSAQQFPDLHSELNLSSLELGDSALYFCASSTENLAGAVSSYNEQFFGPGTRLTVL.